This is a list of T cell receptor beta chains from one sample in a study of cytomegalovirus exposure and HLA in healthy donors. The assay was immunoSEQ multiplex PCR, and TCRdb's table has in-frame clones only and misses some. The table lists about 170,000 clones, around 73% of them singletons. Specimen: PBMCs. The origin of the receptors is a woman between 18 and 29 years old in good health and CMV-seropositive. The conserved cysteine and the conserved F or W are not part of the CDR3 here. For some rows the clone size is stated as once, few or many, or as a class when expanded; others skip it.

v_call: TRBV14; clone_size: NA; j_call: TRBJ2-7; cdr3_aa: ASSQWGESYEQY
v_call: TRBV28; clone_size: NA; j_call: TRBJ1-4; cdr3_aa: ASSSSDLGGEKLF
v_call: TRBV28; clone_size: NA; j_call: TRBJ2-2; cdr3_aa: ASSFDSRGTGELF
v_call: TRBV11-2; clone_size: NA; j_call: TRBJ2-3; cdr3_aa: ASSLVAGLRGDTQY
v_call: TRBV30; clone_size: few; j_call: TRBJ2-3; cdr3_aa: AWTLIPRERTDTQY
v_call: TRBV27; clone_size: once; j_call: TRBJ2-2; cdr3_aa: ASSSTGGWAGELF
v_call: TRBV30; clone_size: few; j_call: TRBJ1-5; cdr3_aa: AWSVRGQGNQPQH
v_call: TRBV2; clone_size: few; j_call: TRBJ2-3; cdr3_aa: ASSEDRGSDTQY
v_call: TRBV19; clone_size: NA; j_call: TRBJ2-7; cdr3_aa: ASSQRSGLHEQY
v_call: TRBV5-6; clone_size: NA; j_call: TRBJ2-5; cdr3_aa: ASSTTGGRPKKTQY
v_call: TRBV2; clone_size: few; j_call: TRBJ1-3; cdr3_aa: ASSVAASSGNTIY
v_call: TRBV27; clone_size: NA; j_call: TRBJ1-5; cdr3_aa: ASSLNRGNQPQH
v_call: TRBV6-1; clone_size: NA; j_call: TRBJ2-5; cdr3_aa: ASSDRGGRISFQETQY
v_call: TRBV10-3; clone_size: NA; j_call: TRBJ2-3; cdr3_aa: AISSGLAGGPDTQY
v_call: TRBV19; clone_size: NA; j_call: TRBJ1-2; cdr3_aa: ASSIDSDSYYGYT
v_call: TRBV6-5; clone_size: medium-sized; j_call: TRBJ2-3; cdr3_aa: ASRAGLAGTDTQY
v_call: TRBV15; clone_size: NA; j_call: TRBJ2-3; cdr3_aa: ATSKTSGTDTQY
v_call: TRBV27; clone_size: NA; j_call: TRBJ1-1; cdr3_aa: ASSLGQGWNTEAF
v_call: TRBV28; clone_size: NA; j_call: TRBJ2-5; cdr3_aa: ASPTVGGAGETQY
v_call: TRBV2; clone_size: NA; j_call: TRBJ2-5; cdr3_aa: ATLDRSGETQY
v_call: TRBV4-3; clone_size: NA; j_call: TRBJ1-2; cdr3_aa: ASSHDRYGYT
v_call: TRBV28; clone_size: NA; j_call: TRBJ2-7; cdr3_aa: ASSLFSGGFYEQY
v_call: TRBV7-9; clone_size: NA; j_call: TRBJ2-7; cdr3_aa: ASRTGTGNPHEQY
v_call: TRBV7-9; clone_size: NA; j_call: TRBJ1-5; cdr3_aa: ASSPGQGASQPQH
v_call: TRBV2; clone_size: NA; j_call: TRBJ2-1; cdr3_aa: ASSDVGTGNRNEQF
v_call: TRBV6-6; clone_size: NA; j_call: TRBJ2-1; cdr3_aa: ASRTTSGGVHNEQF
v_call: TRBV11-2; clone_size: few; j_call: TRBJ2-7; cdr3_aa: ASSPSRLYEQY
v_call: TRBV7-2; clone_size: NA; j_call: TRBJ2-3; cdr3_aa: ASSPTLAGGPVDTQY
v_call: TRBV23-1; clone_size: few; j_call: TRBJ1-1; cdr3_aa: ASSPRQGWIAF
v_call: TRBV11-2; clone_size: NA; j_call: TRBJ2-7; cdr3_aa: ASSLYETGLYEQY
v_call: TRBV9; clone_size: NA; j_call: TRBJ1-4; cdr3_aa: ASSVAANTNEKLF
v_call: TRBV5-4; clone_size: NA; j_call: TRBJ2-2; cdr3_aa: ASSLDRGWGGELF
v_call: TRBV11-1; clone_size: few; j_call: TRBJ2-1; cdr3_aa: ASSPDRGLYNEQF
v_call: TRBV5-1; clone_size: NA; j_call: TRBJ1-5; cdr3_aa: ASSWGQGEGQPQH
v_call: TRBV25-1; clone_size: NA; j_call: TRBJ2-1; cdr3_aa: ATSRSGRGDNEQF
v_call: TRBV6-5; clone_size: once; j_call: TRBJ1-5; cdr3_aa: ASSYYRGNQPQH
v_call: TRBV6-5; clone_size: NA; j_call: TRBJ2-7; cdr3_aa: ASTGTSGFYEQY
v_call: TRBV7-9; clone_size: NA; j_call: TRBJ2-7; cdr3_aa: ASNPGVGYEQY
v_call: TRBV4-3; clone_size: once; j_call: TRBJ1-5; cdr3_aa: ASSQGPPGANQPQH
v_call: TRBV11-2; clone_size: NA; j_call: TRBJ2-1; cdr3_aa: ASSLSPTDYNEQF
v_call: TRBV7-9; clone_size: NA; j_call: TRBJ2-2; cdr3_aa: SSSLFSTGELF
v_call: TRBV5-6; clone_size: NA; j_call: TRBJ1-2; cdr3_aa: ASSLAPGGYGYT
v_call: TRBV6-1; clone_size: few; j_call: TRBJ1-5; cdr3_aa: ASSTSGDQPQH
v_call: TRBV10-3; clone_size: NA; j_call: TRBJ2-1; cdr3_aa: AISEPIGTGDLNEQF
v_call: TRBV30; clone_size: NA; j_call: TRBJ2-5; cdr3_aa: AWDERGVQETQY
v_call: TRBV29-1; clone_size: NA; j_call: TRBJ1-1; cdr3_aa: SVGQGVTEAF
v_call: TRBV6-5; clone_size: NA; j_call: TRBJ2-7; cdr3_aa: ASWGQGAEEQY
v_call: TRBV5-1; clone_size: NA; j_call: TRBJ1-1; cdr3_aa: ASSLNRGNTEAF
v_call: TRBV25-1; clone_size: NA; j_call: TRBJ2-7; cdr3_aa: ASSTPTSYEQY
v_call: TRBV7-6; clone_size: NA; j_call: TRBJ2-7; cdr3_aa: ASSLGGETYEQY
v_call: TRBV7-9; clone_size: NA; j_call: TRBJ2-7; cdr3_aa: ASSKGGYEQY
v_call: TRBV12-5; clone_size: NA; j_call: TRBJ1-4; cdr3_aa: ASGLGRGGVMNEKLF
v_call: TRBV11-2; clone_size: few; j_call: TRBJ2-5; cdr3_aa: ASRFSGEETQY
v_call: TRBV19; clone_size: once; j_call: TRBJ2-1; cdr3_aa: ASQGAGGPNEQF
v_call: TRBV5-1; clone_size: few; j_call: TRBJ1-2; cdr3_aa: ASSLIGDRTNYGYT
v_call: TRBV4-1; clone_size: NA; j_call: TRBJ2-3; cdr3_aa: ASSLEGAGATDTQY
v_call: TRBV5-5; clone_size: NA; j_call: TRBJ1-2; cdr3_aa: ASSLNRGSLHGYT
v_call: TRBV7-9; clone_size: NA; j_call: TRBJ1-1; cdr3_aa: ASSRPGQSNTEAF
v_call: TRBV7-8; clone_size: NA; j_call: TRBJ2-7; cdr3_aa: ASSGTTGGYEQY